The T cell receptor (beta chain) described here comes from a study of blood T cells in healthy people across ages (dated by TCRdb to 2013 to 2016). In terms of the full investigation: In model experiments, template switching captured roughly one uniquely barcoded TCR beta cDNA molecule for every two T cells. Age-related changes in TCR beta repertoire diversity were measured in the study by deep sequencing normalized with unique cDNA molecular identifiers. The donors were split into four age groups: young (average around 15 years), middle-aged (roughly 39), aged (over 55) and long-lived (approximately 80). To avoid experimental bias, donors of different ages were randomly spread across the sequencing lanes. For two donors (one aged 18 to 30 and one aged 80 or older), the study analyzed two additional independent replicas of 1 million unique cDNA reads from the same blood draw. Study-level results and caveats: A strong correlation was found between observed TCR beta diversity and the percentage of naive T cells measured by flow cytometry. Total diversity estimates from one million sequenced T cells were considered lower bounds and underestimates. As age increased, observed TCR beta diversity per million T cells dropped in a roughly linear way, and a significant reduction was already evident by age 40. Since profiling was done on bulk unsorted PBMCs, naive and antigen-experienced compartments could not be conclusively compared. Compared with the aged group, more naive CD4+ T cells, fewer expanded clones and increased TCR diversity were shown by the long-lived group, suggesting age selection. Because donor CMV infection status was unknown, age-related changes in expanded clonotypes were potentially confounded.

Its CDR3 holds 12 amino acids, cysteine through phenylalanine. Solely the CDR3 DNA is kept, with 36 bases framed from the first base. CDR1 and CDR2 were assigned from the germline V gene (reference sequence) as LGHDT and YNNKEL. V loses 5 bases, J loses 6 bases, and the germline ends lie 10 bases apart. Libraries were prepared through 5' RACE. The sample was run on an Illumina HiSeq 2500. A second PCR of about 7 to 12 cycles was run with a J-beta primer mix and a sample-barcoded 5' primer. A unique molecular identifier was introduced onto each TCR beta cDNA molecule by a template-switch 5' adaptor carrying 12 random nucleotides. Each sample yielded at least 3 million CDR3-containing paired-end reads. First-strand cDNA was synthesized from all RNA with the Mint cDNA synthesis kit, primed by a TRBC-specific oligonucleotide. Following uracil-DNA glycosylase treatment, all cDNA underwent a first 18-cycle PCR with the universal primers M1SS and BC2_uni_R. As for how the authors treated the data: For normalization, 1 million high-quality reads, each with a distinct molecular identifier, were randomly selected from each sample. Instead of being binned into consensus sequences, reads with shared molecular identifiers were discarded. MiTCR, run with a Q25 quality threshold and the strictest error-elimination algorithm, handled CDR3 identification, clonotype clustering and error correction. A nonparametric unseen species model with Euler transformation was used to estimate lower-bound total TCR beta diversity. TCRdb itself trimmed the public reads at Q25 with fastp, ran MiXCR and retained productive beta chains. Each entry is one CDR3 protein sequence, shown with its most common DNA and genes. The V and J calls were not made by the authors but by TCRdb's processing. Present in this sample are around 1,100,000 distinct CDR3 sequences, about two fifths of which were seen just once. The top ten hold around 13% of the sample.

The roughly 38 donors, aged about 6 to 100 years, were systemically healthy Caucasian individuals from Russia. Approximately 9.7 milliliters of peripheral blood were drawn from each donor into EDTA-treated Vacutainer tubes. Ficoll-Paque density-gradient centrifugation was used to isolate PBMCs, with at least 6 million per sample. Trizol reagent was used to extract total RNA from the PBMCs, yielding at least 6 micrograms per sample. Naive CD45RAhigh/CD27high T cell percentages were measured by flow cytometry on a PBMC aliquot from every donor. Points on this clonotype: Its cognate antigen has yet to be identified. No clone much larger than this one lies a single base away; base qualities are absent.

The sequence was collected from a man aged 18 to 30 in good health. The sequenced material came from blood. The chain links TRBV3-1 with TRBJ1-2, with the D gene too uncertain to name. The CDR3 amino acid sequence is: CASSLNWDGYTF. The nucleotide sequence reads as follows: TGTGCCAGCAGCTTAAATTGGGATGGCTACACCTTC.